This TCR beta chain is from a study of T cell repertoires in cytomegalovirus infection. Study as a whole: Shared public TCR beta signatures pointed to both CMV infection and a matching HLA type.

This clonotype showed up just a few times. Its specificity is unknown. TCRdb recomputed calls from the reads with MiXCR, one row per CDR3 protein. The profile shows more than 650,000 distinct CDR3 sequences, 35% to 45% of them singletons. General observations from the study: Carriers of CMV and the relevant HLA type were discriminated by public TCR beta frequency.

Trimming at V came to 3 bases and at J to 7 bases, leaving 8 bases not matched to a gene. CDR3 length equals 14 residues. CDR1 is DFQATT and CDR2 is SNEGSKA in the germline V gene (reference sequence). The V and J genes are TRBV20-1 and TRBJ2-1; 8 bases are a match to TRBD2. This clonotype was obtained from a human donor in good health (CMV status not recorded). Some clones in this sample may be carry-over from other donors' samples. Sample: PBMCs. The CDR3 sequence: CSASPSGSGNEQFF. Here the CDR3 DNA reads TGCAGTGCTAGTCCCAGCGGGAGTGGGAATGAGCAGTTCTTC.